The T cell receptor (beta chain) under discussion was sequenced for a study of cytomegalovirus exposure and HLA in healthy donors. Notes on this clone: Its antigen is not identified.

Healthy bone marrow donors made up the donor group. Study-wide points: The authors later found most CMV-associated TCR beta chains appeared HLA-restricted. There were under 200 TCR beta chains listed as cytomegalovirus-associated. A later analysis linked a missense DCLRE1C variant to TCR beta V- and J-gene trimming.

V gave up 2 bases and J gave up 11 bases; unmatched junction bases: 15. Germline V gene lookup returns CDR1 MNHNY and CDR2 SVGAGI (reference sequence). The CDR3 is made up of 16 amino acids. This PCR relied on a set of 60 Vbeta primers and 13 Jbeta primers. Libraries were prepared by immunoSEQ multiplex PCR; TCRdb keeps only in-frame clonotypes and omits some of them. The data show about 130,000 clones, 74% seen once. The sample consisted of PBMCs. The V gene is TRBV6-6, the J gene TRBJ2-5; TRBD2 matches at 9 bases. The clonotype was recovered from a man in his forties or fifties in good health and CMV-seropositive. DNA for the CDR3: TGTGCCAGCAGTTACCCTGGGAGTAGCGGGAGCTATGAGCAGTACTTC. Its translation is CASSYPGSSGSYEQYF.